This T cell receptor (beta chain) comes out of a study of radiation and T cells in renal cell carcinoma. Repertoires were generated with immunoSEQ multiplex PCR, while TCRdb's copy carries only in-frame clones and drops some. The repertoire holds 70,000 to 100,000 clones, with 65% to 90% as singletons. Time point denoted: blood 2 weeks post-SBRT. The treatment here: 15 Gy SBRT to primary tumor, nephrectomy 4 weeks later. Source: blood, taken from a patient whose treatment included radiotherapy and nephrectomy. The source of this sequence is a woman in her forties or fifties with renal cell carcinoma.

The CDR3 region has the DNA TGTGCCAGTAGTCCGGGTCATAACATTCAGTACTTC. It codes for CASSPGHNIQYF. The chain is built from TRBV19 and TRBJ2-4; D unclear. With 5 bases removed from V and 7 bases from J, the gap between germline ends came to 9 bases. The CDR3 has 12 amino acids. Looked up from germline, CDR1 is LNHDA and CDR2 is SQIVND (reference sequence).